This T cell receptor beta chain emerged from a study of blood T cell repertoires in COVID-19. Background on the study: COVID-19 samples, acute and convalescent, were from the United States, Italy and Spain.

Between the trimmed V and J ends, which lost 0 bases and 5 bases, there was a span of 6 bases. This CDR3 is 13 amino acids long. Germline V gene lookup returns CDR1 SGHNT and CDR2 YYREEE (reference sequence). Cohort placement rested on clinical history that participants reported themselves. Here immunoSEQ multiplex PCR was the method, and the copy in TCRdb shows in-frame clones only, minus some. Among roughly 200,000 clones, approximately 86% were seen once, and the ten largest hold about 4%. The sequenced sample was PBMCs or T cells enriched from blood (not recorded which). The clonotype comes from a woman aged 25 to 39 who had been exposed to COVID-19. The genes are TRBV5-4 and TRBJ2-1; D unresolved. CDR3 protein: CASSLGQDNEQFF. DNA of the CDR3: TGTGCCAGCAGCTTGGGCCAGGACAATGAGCAGTTCTTC.